This TCR beta chain was sequenced during a study of blood T cells in healthy people across ages. This CDR3 comprises 15 residues. Germline values: CDR1 SNHLY, CDR2 FYNNEI. Germline trimming cut 4 bases from V and 5 bases from J; bases unmatched to any gene: 5. Study observations and caveats: Both higher diversity and more naive CD4+ cells marked long-lived donors when set against aged donors. Per-million-T-cell TCR beta diversity fell roughly linearly with age.

This clonotype appeared a single time. Its antigen is unknown. With a J-beta primer mix and a sample-barcoded 5' primer, a second PCR ran about 7 to 11 cycles. Each cDNA molecule, via a template-switch adaptor with 12 random nucleotides, was tagged. TCRdb reanalysed the 5' RACE reads using MiXCR and keeps one entry per CDR3 protein. The sample has around 900,000 distinct CDR3 sequences, around 54% seen once. This sequence was found in a woman in her sixties or seventies in good health. The sample comprised blood. The genes are TRBV2 and TRBJ1-5, with 10 nucleotides matching TRBD1. CDR3 nucleotide sequence: TGTGCCAGCAGTGGAGGGACAGGGGCTGATCAGCCCCAGCATTTT. Its translation: CASSGGTGADQPQHF.